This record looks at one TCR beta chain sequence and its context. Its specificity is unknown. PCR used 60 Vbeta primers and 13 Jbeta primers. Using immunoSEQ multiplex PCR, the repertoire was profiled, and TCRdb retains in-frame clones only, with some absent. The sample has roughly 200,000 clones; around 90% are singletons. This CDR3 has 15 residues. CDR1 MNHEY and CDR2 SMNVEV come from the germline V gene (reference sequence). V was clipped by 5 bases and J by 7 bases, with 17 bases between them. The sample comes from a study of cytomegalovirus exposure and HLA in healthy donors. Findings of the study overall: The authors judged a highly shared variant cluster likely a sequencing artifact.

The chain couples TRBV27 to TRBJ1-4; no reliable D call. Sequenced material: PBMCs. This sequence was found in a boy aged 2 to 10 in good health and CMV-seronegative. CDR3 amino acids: CASSPATTGAEKLFF. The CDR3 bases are TGTGCCAGCAGTCCAGCAACAACGGGAGCTGAAAAACTGTTTTTT.